These T cell receptor beta chains were read from a single sample in a study of cytomegalovirus exposure and HLA in healthy donors. Sequencing used immunoSEQ multiplex PCR; TCRdb keeps in-frame clones, though not all of them. Among about 120,000 clones listed, roughly nine tenths were seen once. Specimen: PBMCs. The receptors were sampled from a woman under 30 in good health and CMV-seronegative. The CDR3 runs from the conserved cysteine through the conserved F or W. A D gene is named only where the DNA matches it firmly. Clone size is shown for a subset of rows, as once, few, many or a class of expanded clone.

length	D	V	J	size	DNA	CDR3
15	TRBD2	TRBV11-1	TRBJ2-5	-	TGTGCCAGCAGCTCCTCGACTAGCGGGGGTGAGACCCAGTACTTC	CASSSSTSGGETQYF
15	TRBD2	TRBV7-3	TRBJ2-1	-	TGTGCCAGCAGCTTAAAACGGGAGGGTTACAATGAGCAGTTCTTC	CASSLKREGYNEQFF
16	-	TRBV4-3	TRBJ2-1	-	TGCGCCAGCAGCCAAGATGAGGGAGTCGTCTACAATGAGCAGTTCTTC	CASSQDEGVVYNEQFF
14	-	TRBV30	TRBJ1-2	-	TGTGCCTGGAGGGAACTAACAGGGTCAGGTGGCTACACCTTC	CAWRELTGSGGYTF
13	TRBD1	TRBV29-1	TRBJ1-2	few	TGCAGCGTGATCAGACAGGGCAGGTATGGCTACACCTTC	CSVIRQGRYGYTF
16	-	TRBV7-2	TRBJ2-7	few	TGTGCCAGCAGCTTAGATGGAGACAGGAGTCTCTACGAGCAGTACTTC	CASSLDGDRSLYEQYF
12	TRBD1	TRBV29-1	TRBJ1-5	-	TGCAGCGCCGAGACAGGGGGGCAGCCCCAGCATTTT	CSAETGGQPQHF
13	-	TRBV15	TRBJ1-1	-	TGTGCCACCAGCCCGACAGTGAACACTGAAGCTTTCTTT	CATSPTVNTEAFF
15	-	TRBV7-2	TRBJ2-3	-	TGTGCCAGCAGCTTAGTCCAGGCCAAGGGGGATACGCAGTATTTT	CASSLVQAKGDTQYF
15	-	TRBV7-6	TRBJ1-1	-	TGTGCCAGCAGGCCCCCGCGGCCCATGAACACTGAAGCTTTCTTT	CASRPPRPMNTEAFF
14	-	TRBV7-6	TRBJ2-5	-	TGTGCCAGCAGCTTAACGGCAGGCCAAGAGACCCAGTACTTC	CASSLTAGQETQYF
15	-	TRBV6-4	TRBJ2-2	-	TGTGCCAGCAGCCCTTTCGACAGTTCCACCGGGGAGCTGTTTTTT	CASSPFDSSTGELFF
15	TRBD2	TRBV19	TRBJ2-3	-	TGTGCCAGTAGTCAAGGACGGGGGGGAGCAGATACGCAGTATTTT	CASSQGRGGADTQYF
12	-	TRBV4-3	TRBJ2-2	-	TGCGCCAGCAGCCCGAGGGAGGGGGAGCTGTTTTTT	CASSPREGELFF
14	-	TRBV5-1	TRBJ2-2	-	TGCGCCAGCAGCTCCACAGCGAACACCGGGGAGCTGTTTTTT	CASSSTANTGELFF
11	-	TRBV29-1	TRBJ2-2	-	TGCAGCGCCCATAACACCGGGGAGCTGTTTTTT	CSAHNTGELFF
14	-	TRBV27	TRBJ1-3	-	TGTGCCAGCTCGACAACGCTCTCTGGAAACACCATATATTTT	CASSTTLSGNTIYF
17	-	TRBV9	TRBJ2-7	-	TGTGCCAGCAGCGTAGAGCGGGACACTACGACCTTTTACGAGCAGTACTTC	CASSVERDTTTFYEQYF
13	TRBD1	TRBV2	TRBJ1-2	-	TGTGCCAGCAGTCCGACAGGGAGAAGTGGCTACACCTTC	CASSPTGRSGYTF
14	-	TRBV5-1	TRBJ1-2	-	TGCGCCAGCAGCTTGGGTAACTCTAACTATGGCTACACCTTC	CASSLGNSNYGYTF
19	TRBD1	TRBV7-9	TRBJ2-2	-	TGTGCCAGCAGCGAAATGTTCCCCGGGACAGGGAAGGGGACCGGGGAGCTGTTTTTT	CASSEMFPGTGKGTGELFF
14	TRBD1	TRBV9	TRBJ2-3	-	TGTGCCAGCAGCGGGCGGACAGGCAGAGATACGCAGTATTTT	CASSGRTGRDTQYF
15	TRBD1	TRBV11-2	TRBJ1-2	-	TGTGCCAGCAGCTTCGGACAGGGGCATAACTATGGCTACACCTTC	CASSFGQGHNYGYTF
13	-	TRBV5-8	TRBJ1-2	-	TGTGCCAGCAGCCCCTTGGGCCAGTATGGCTACACCTTC	CASSPLGQYGYTF
14	TRBD2	TRBV7-2	TRBJ2-3	-	TGTGCCAGCAGCCCGGGACTAGCGACAGATACGCAGTATTTT	CASSPGLATDTQYF
16	-	TRBV7-8	TRBJ2-1	-	TGTGCCAGCAGCTTAGTTTCGGGGGTTTCGTACAATGAGCAGTTCTTC	CASSLVSGVSYNEQFF
14	-	TRBV19	TRBJ2-7	-	TGTGCCAGTAGTATGCAAGGGGTTGGCAGCGAGCAGTACTTC	CASSMQGVGSEQYF
16	TRBD2	TRBV4-3	TRBJ2-7	-	TGCGCCAGCAGCCAAGATTTGGCTAGCGGGGCCTACGAGCAGTACTTC	CASSQDLASGAYEQYF
15	-	TRBV7-2	TRBJ1-3	-	TGTGCCAGCAGCTTAAGTCGGGGTTCTGGAAACACCATATATTTT	CASSLSRGSGNTIYF
12	-	TRBV28	TRBJ2-7	-	TGTGCCAGCAGCCAGTCGCCCTACGAGCAGTACTTC	CASSQSPYEQYF
16	TRBD1	TRBV10-3	TRBJ1-5	-	TGTGCCATCAGTGAGACCTTGACAGGGGGCGGTCAGCCCCAGCATTTT	CAISETLTGGGQPQHF
13	-	TRBV7-2	TRBJ2-5	-	TGTGCCAGCAGCCCTAGCAGGGGAGAGACCCAGTACTTC	CASSPSRGETQYF
17	-	TRBV30	TRBJ1-2	-	TGTGCCTGGAGTTCTCCCAGACAGGCTCCTTACAACTATGGCTACACCTTC	CAWSSPRQAPYNYGYTF
15	-	TRBV5-1	TRBJ1-6	-	TGCGCCAGCACTTCAGGGGACGCTGGTAATTCACCCCTCCACTTT	CASTSGDAGNSPLHF
15	-	TRBV5-1	TRBJ2-3	-	TGCGCCAGCAGCTTGGAAGAGGGATCCACAGATACGCAGTATTTT	CASSLEEGSTDTQYF